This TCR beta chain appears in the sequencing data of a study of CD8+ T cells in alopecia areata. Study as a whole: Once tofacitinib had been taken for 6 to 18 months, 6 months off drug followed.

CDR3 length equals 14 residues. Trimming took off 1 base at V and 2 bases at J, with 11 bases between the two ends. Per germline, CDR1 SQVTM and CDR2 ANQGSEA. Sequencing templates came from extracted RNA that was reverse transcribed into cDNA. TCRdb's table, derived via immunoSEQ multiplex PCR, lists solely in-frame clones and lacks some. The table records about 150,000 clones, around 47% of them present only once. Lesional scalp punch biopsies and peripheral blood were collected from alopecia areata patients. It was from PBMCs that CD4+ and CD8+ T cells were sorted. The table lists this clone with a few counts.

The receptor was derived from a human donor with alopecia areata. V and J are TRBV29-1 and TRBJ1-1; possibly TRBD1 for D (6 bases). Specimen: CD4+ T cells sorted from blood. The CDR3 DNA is TGCAGCGTTGAAGTTGGGGGGCTAAACACTGAAGCTTTCTTT. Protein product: CSVEVGGLNTEAFF.